What follows are 18 T cell receptor beta chains derived from one specimen sequenced in a study of blood T cell repertoires in COVID-19. Measured with immunoSEQ multiplex PCR; TCRdb has only the in-frame clones, and not every one. The sample records 150,000 to 200,000 clones, about 86% being singletons. Material for sequencing was peripheral blood. Receptors were obtained from a man younger than 30 with active or convalescent COVID-19.

The CDR3 reads CASSLVTGANGNTIYF. CDR3 DNA: TGTGCCAGCAGCTTAGTTACAGGGGCGAACGGAAACACCATATATTTT. The J gene is TRBJ1-3, the V gene TRBV13, with 7 bases fitting TRBD1. V shed 1 base, J shed 4 bases, and the junction held 7 bases outside the gene matches. Per the germline V gene, CDR1 is PRHDT and CDR2 is FYEKMQ (reference sequence). The length of the CDR3 is 16 residues.

This clone was seen a handful of times. The CDR3 is CASAAEGTGGNTIYF. The DNA for the CDR3 is TGCGCCAGCGCCGCGGAAGGGACAGGAGGAAACACCATATATTTT. This chain links TRBV4-3 with TRBJ1-3; 8 bases are shared with TRBD1. Germline V gives CDR1 LGHNA, CDR2 YSLEER. The V and J ends lost 8 bases and 4 bases, in that order; junction bases with no gene match: 10. This CDR3 contains 15 residues.

This chain connects TRBV5-4 to TRBJ2-7, with TRBD1 matching 7 bases. The CDR3 is made up of 14 amino acids. CDR1 and CDR2 from the germline V gene are SGHNT and YYREEE (reference sequence). With 0 bases clipped from V and 5 bases from J, the junction kept 5 bases outside the gene matches. The CDR3 DNA sequence: TGTGCCAGCAGCTTGGGACAGGGATCAAACGAGCAGTACGTC. Translated: CASSLGQGSNEQYV.

The V gene is TRBV6-5, the J gene TRBJ2-5; TRBD2 matches at 8 bases. The CDR3 is 15 amino acids. J lost 4 bases, V lost 6 bases, and 10 bases had no gene match. CDR1 is MNHEY, CDR2 SVGAGI, per germline. CDR3 bases: TGTGCCAGCAGAAGGACTAGCAGCCTTCTAGAGACCCAGTACTTC. As protein: CASRRTSSLLETQYF.

The chain uses TRBV5-1 and TRBJ2-1; 7 nucleotides match TRBD1. CDR1 is SGHRS and CDR2 is YFSETQ in the germline V gene. The CDR3 has 16 amino acids. Germline trimming cut 2 bases from V and 5 bases from J; bases unmatched to any gene: 10. The DNA of the CDR3 is TGCGCCAGCAGCTTCACAGGGGTCGTCCCAAACAATGAGCAGTTCTTC. It yields the protein CASSFTGVVPNNEQFF. Based on the CDR3 plus reference TRBV5-1 and TRBJ2-1, the full variable domain is KAGVTQTPRYLIKTRGQQVTLSCSPISGHRSVSWYQQTPGQGLQFLFEYFSETQRNKGNFPGRFSGRQFSNSRSEMNVSTLELGDSALYLCASSFTGVVPNNEQFFGPGTRLTVL.

The chain uses TRBV24-1 and TRBJ2-2; 7 positions agree with TRBD1. V gave up 0 bases and J gave up 6 bases; unmatched junction bases: 6. Germline values: CDR1 KGHDR, CDR2 SFDVKD. The CDR3 extends over 16 amino acids. This CDR3 reads CATSDLRQGDSGELFF. The CDR3 DNA sequence: TGTGCCACCAGTGATTTGAGACAGGGAGACTCCGGGGAGCTGTTTTTT.

V usage is TRBV5-1 and J usage is TRBJ1-1, with 8 bases matching TRBD1. The V gene end was trimmed by 4 bases and the J gene end by 5 bases; junction bases not matched to a gene: 10. Germline lookup yields CDR1 SGHRS and CDR2 YFSETQ. CDR3 length: 15 residues. CDR3: CASSPSRGHSTEAFF. Here the CDR3 DNA reads TGCGCCAGCAGCCCTTCCAGGGGGCATTCTACTGAAGCTTTCTTT.

The rearrangement joins TRBV4-3 to TRBJ1-4; D is possibly TRBD1 (6 bases). This CDR3 is built from 18 residues. Trimming removed 0 bases at V and 10 bases at J, with 24 bases between. Germline CDR1 reads LGHNA; CDR2 reads YSLEER. The CDR3 reads CASSQDSGLTGRSGKLFF. The CDR3 DNA follows: TGCGCCAGCAGCCAAGATTCGGGCTTGACAGGCCGGTCGGGAAAACTGTTTTTT.

This chain connects TRBV12-3 or TRBV12-4 to TRBJ1-2; D remains ambiguous. The V gene lost 6 bases and the J gene lost 4 bases, with 12 bases spanning the gap. The CDR3 length is 13 residues. For the CDR3, the DNA is TGTGCCAGCAGCTATATAAGCGGCTATGGCTACACCTTC. Translated: CASSYISGYGYTF.

The chain joins TRBV2 to TRBJ2-1, with 7 bases that match TRBD2. There are 17 residues in the CDR3. The germline gives CDR1 SNHLY, CDR2 FYNNEI. The V gene end was trimmed by 6 bases and the J gene end by 8 bases; junction bases not matched to a gene: 19. Written as DNA, the CDR3 is TGTGCCAGCAGCACAACCCCCGCCGAGCGGGGTGGGGATGAGCAGTTCTTC. Its protein product is CASSTTPAERGGDEQFF.

This CDR3 reads CASSLVITGPGNTIYF. As DNA, the CDR3 is TGTGCCAGCAGCTTAGTGATTACAGGCCCTGGAAACACCATATATTTT. The chain links TRBV7-2 to TRBJ1-3, with D maybe TRBD1 (5 bases). V shed 1 base and J shed 2 bases, with 12 bases lying between them. CDR3 length: 16 amino acids. Germline V gene lookup returns CDR1 SGHTA and CDR2 FQGNSA.

The V call is TRBV14, the J call TRBJ1-6; D might be TRBD1 (5 bases). Germline V lookup: CDR1 SGHDN, CDR2 FVKESK. The CDR3 has 13 residues. V lost 0 bases and J 17 bases, leaving 14 bases between the germline ends. CDR3 sequence: CASSQEGQTSVHF. The CDR3 DNA reads as TGTGCCAGCAGCCAAGAGGGGCAGACCTCCGTCCACTTT.

The rearrangement links TRBV12-3 or TRBV12-4 to TRBJ1-1; no reliable D call. The CDR3 runs to 13 residues. With 4 bases removed from V and 0 bases from J, the gap between germline ends came to 6 bases. The CDR3 DNA sequence: TGTGCCAGCAGTTCGGGGATGAACACTGAAGCTTTCTTT. This encodes CASSSGMNTEAFF.

The chain uses TRBV30 and TRBJ2-7; D might be TRBD2 (5 bases). The CDR3 loop spans 14 amino acids. Trimming took off 4 bases at V and 2 bases at J, with 15 bases between the two ends. Germline lookup yields CDR1 GTSNPN and CDR2 SVGIG (reference sequence). In DNA form, the CDR3 reads TGTGCCTGGAATATGTTTGGGAGCCCCTACGAGCAGTACTTC. Its protein product is CAWNMFGSPYEQYF.

V usage is TRBV2 and J usage is TRBJ2-7; D ambiguous. The V end lost 8 bases, the J end lost 1 base, and 15 bases lay between the germline ends. The CDR3 loop spans 14 amino acids. Germline loops: CDR1 SNHLY, CDR2 FYNNEI. Here the CDR3 reads CASLARQHSYEQYV. Here the CDR3 DNA reads TGTGCCAGCCTCGCCAGGCAGCATTCCTACGAGCAGTACGTC.

CDR3 amino acids: CASGVRGSFYEQYF. The DNA of the CDR3 is TGTGCCAGTGGCGTAAGGGGGAGCTTCTACGAGCAGTACTTC. This chain links TRBV19 with TRBJ2-7; D is possibly TRBD1 (6 bases). V dropped 8 bases and J dropped 3 bases, with 17 bases sitting between them. The CDR3 loop spans 14 amino acids. Looked up from germline, CDR1 is LNHDA and CDR2 is SQIVND (reference sequence).

The V call is TRBV9, the J call TRBJ2-1, with 12 bases fitting TRBD2. The CDR3 contains 15 residues. V shed 3 bases, J shed 7 bases, and the junction held 5 bases outside the gene matches. Germline V lookup: CDR1 SGDLS, CDR2 YYNGEE. The CDR3 DNA sequence: TGTGCCAGCAGCGCTAGCGGGGGGGCATCAAATGAGCAGTTCTTC. It translates to CASSASGGASNEQFF.

The V gene is TRBV5-1, the J gene TRBJ2-7; D is unresolved. Germline values: CDR1 SGHRS, CDR2 YFSETQ. The CDR3 extends over 14 amino acids. Trimming took off 4 bases at V and 4 bases at J, with 15 bases between the two ends. The CDR3 loop reads CASSPGSDGYEQYF. CDR3 sequence (DNA): TGCGCCAGCAGCCCCGGATCCGACGGGTACGAGCAGTACTTC.